This T cell receptor beta chain was profiled in a study of blood T cell repertoires in COVID-19. Study information: Acute and convalescent COVID-19 specimens originated in the United States, Italy and Spain. Nucleic acid was either cDNA or gDNA, and it came from T cells, B-cell-depleted T cells, or PBMCs.

In the study's own analysis: Estimation of nucleated cell counts relied on the amplification of reference gene primers. Here immunoSEQ multiplex PCR was the method, and the copy in TCRdb shows in-frame clones only, minus some. V, J and clone size derive from that table, while D and trimming were established from the DNA sequence. Here the sample spans some 51,000 clones, 90% being singletons. The source of this sequence is a human donor with active COVID-19. The donor label of this sample is uncertain. Sequencing was done on a sample of peripheral blood.

CDR3 sequence reads: CSVEALEGLGDEQFF. The CDR3 DNA reads TGCAGCGTTGAGGCGTTGGAAGGGCTAGGGGATGAGCAGTTCTTC. The V and J genes are TRBV29-1 and TRBJ2-1; D is perhaps TRBD1 (5 bases). The CDR3 extends over 15 amino acids. Germline CDR1 is SQVTM and CDR2 is ANQGSEA. Between the trimmed V and J ends, which lost 3 bases and 8 bases, there was a span of 20 bases.